Listed below are T cell receptor beta chains from one sample, sequenced in a study of OX40 agonist ivuxolimab in advanced cancers. Data came from immunoSEQ multiplex PCR; TCRdb stores just in-frame clones and leaves some out. The top ten clones hold approximately 2.9% of a sample with about 78,000 clones, around nine tenths of them seen once. The sequences come from CD4+ or CD8+ T cells sorted from blood, collected in a trial of the OX40 agonist ivuxolimab. Every receptor here comes from an adult with an advanced solid tumor such as melanoma, head and neck, liver or kidney cancer. Both conserved end residues are part of each CDR3. Each record gives: V gene, D gene, J gene, clone size, CDR3 length, CDR3 protein, CDR3 DNA. The D gene is left open where the match is weak. A clone size is listed for some rows: how often the clone was seen (once, few, many), or a class if it is expanded.

TRBV5-1	TRBD2	TRBJ2-1	NA	15	CASSGSSGSYNEQFF	TGCGCCAGCAGCGGGTCTAGCGGATCCTACAATGAGCAGTTCTTC
TRBV28	TRBD1	TRBJ2-7	once	13	CASSSGQSYEQYF	TGTGCCAGCAGTTCGGGACAGTCATACGAGCAGTACTTC
TRBV7-2	NA	TRBJ1-1	NA	14	CASSHGGGNTEAFF	TGTGCCAGCAGCCATGGTGGGGGGAACACTGAAGCTTTCTTT
TRBV5-1	TRBD1	TRBJ2-2	NA	14	CASSRTGDTGELFF	TGCGCCAGCAGTCGGACAGGGGACACCGGGGAGCTGTTTTTT
TRBV14	TRBD2	TRBJ2-7	once	16	CASSPIEASGVYEQYF	TGTGCCAGCAGCCCTATTGAGGCTAGCGGAGTCTACGAGCAGTACTTC
TRBV7-9	NA	TRBJ2-3	NA	15	CASRLGRYSTDTQYF	TGTGCCAGCAGACTGGGCCGCTACTCCACAGATACGCAGTATTTT
TRBV28	NA	TRBJ1-3	NA	15	CASSNRVSSGNTIYF	TGTGCCAGCAGTAACAGGGTGAGCTCTGGAAACACCATATATTTT
TRBV7-2	TRBD1	TRBJ2-7	NA	15	CASSWGQGGAYEQYF	TGTGCCAGCAGCTGGGGACAGGGGGGGGCCTACGAGCAGTACTTC
TRBV19	NA	TRBJ1-2	NA	13	CASQNGAGYDYTF	TGTGCCAGTCAAAACGGGGCCGGCTATGACTACACCTTC
TRBV15	NA	TRBJ2-2	once	15	CATSRGGLDTGELFF	TGTGCCACCAGCAGAGGGGGGCTAGATACCGGGGAGCTGTTTTTT
TRBV11-3	TRBD2	TRBJ2-1	NA	16	CASSSQLAASYNEQFF	TGTGCCAGCAGCTCGCAACTAGCGGCTTCTTACAATGAGCAGTTCTTC
TRBV14	NA	TRBJ2-5	NA	12	CARPDRLETQYF	TGTGCCAGGCCCGACAGGTTGGAGACCCAGTACTTC
TRBV7-9	NA	TRBJ1-6	NA	11	CASSPEVPLHF	TGTGCCAGCAGCCCCGAAGTACCCCTCCACTTT
TRBV11-2	NA	TRBJ1-1	NA	15	CASSLGGFMNTEAFF	TGTGCCAGCAGCTTGGGGGGATTTATGAACACTGAAGCTTTCTTT
TRBV7-9	TRBD1	TRBJ1-2	few	12	CASSADREGYTF	TGTGCCAGCAGTGCTGACAGGGAAGGCTACACCTTC
TRBV2	TRBD1	TRBJ1-2	NA	13	CASRVGQGAGYTF	TGTGCCAGCAGGGTGGGACAGGGTGCGGGCTACACCTTC
TRBV29-1	NA	TRBJ2-5	NA	12	CSVGQSQETQYF	TGCAGCGTTGGACAGAGCCAAGAGACCCAGTACTTC
TRBV5-1	NA	TRBJ2-2	NA	18	CASTPTIGPSENTGELFF	TGCGCCAGCACCCCCACCATTGGGCCGAGTGAGAACACCGGGGAGCTGTTTTTT
TRBV5-1	TRBD1	TRBJ2-5	once	16	CASSFGTGRPQETQYF	TGCGCCAGCAGCTTCGGGACAGGGCGCCCTCAAGAGACCCAGTACTTC
TRBV9	TRBD2	TRBJ2-1	NA	15	CASSVGGTMYGEQFF	TGTGCCAGCAGCGTGGGGGGGACCATGTACGGTGAGCAGTTCTTC
TRBV7-2	NA	TRBJ1-5	NA	15	CASSLDAGGNQPQHF	TGTGCCAGCAGCTTAGATGCCGGTGGCAATCAGCCCCAGCATTTT
TRBV6-5	NA	TRBJ1-1	NA	14	CASSAQGGGTEAFF	TGTGCCAGCAGTGCACAGGGTGGTGGCACTGAAGCTTTCTTT
TRBV19	NA	TRBJ2-1	NA	11	CASSIKAQQFF	TGTGCCAGTAGTATCAAGGCTCAGCAGTTCTTC
TRBV10-3	TRBD1	TRBJ1-5	once	15	CAISESTGLDQPQHF	TGTGCCATCAGTGAGTCGACAGGGTTGGATCAGCCCCAGCATTTT
TRBV5-1	NA	TRBJ1-6	NA	15	CASSPRVRDNSPLHF	TGCGCCAGCAGCCCCCGGGTCCGTGACAATTCACCCCTCCACTTT
TRBV5-1	TRBD1	TRBJ1-2	once	12	CASRPEQGGYTF	TGCGCCAGCAGACCCGAACAGGGGGGCTACACCTTC
TRBV4-1	NA	TRBJ2-1	NA	16	CASSQGGGPSYNEQFF	TGCGCCAGCAGCCAGGGGGGTGGGCCCTCCTACAATGAGCAGTTCTTC
TRBV5-1	NA	TRBJ2-3	NA	14	CASSWTDSTDTQYF	TGCGCCAGCAGCTGGACAGATAGCACAGATACGCAGTATTTT
TRBV6-6	TRBD1	TRBJ1-5	NA	14	CASSWTGNNQPQHF	TGTGCCAGCAGCTGGACAGGGAACAATCAGCCCCAGCATTTT
TRBV19	TRBD1	TRBJ2-3	NA	13	CASRQGGGDTQYF	TGTGCCAGTCGACAGGGGGGGGGAGATACGCAGTATTTT
TRBV19	TRBD1	TRBJ1-2	NA	15	CASSISTGGGYGYTF	TGTGCCAGTAGTATCAGCACAGGGGGCGGCTATGGCTACACCTTC
TRBV27	NA	TRBJ2-3	NA	15	CASSLRTRVGDTQYF	TGTGCCAGCAGTTTAAGGACAAGGGTTGGAGATACGCAGTATTTT
TRBV12-5	NA	TRBJ2-3	NA	13	CASFSSGTDTQYF	TGTGCTAGTTTCTCTAGCGGCACAGATACGCAGTATTTT
TRBV19	TRBD1	TRBJ1-2	NA	16	CASSIIGTGSSGGYTF	TGTGCCAGTAGTATCATAGGGACAGGGTCATCGGGTGGCTACACCTTC
TRBV28	NA	TRBJ2-2	NA	12	CASRSHSGELFF	TGTGCCAGCAGGTCTCATTCCGGGGAGCTGTTTTTT
TRBV10-3	TRBD2	TRBJ2-5	once	13	CASRTSGQETQYF	TGTGCCTCCCGGACTAGCGGACAAGAGACCCAGTACTTC
TRBV27	NA	TRBJ2-4	NA	13	CASSQLGGNIQYF	TGTGCCAGCAGTCAACTAGGGGGGAACATTCAGTACTTC
TRBV7-9	NA	TRBJ1-6	NA	15	CASSLDAGFRSPLHF	TGTGCCAGCAGCTTAGATGCAGGGTTTCGGTCACCCCTCCACTTT